This is a list of T cell receptor beta chains from one sample in a study of blood T cell repertoires in COVID-19. Only in-frame clones appear in the TCRdb table, and some are missing; sequencing was by immunoSEQ multiplex PCR. The repertoire holds a few hundred thousand clones, about 88% seen once, with more than 6.5% in the top ten. Sequencing used PBMCs or T cells enriched from blood (not recorded which). All receptors derive from a woman aged 45 to 65 who had been exposed to COVID-19. Each CDR3 is given with its conserved first and last residue. D genes are given only for firm matches. Only some rows state a clone size, as once, few, many or a class for expanded clones.

j_call v_call d_call clone_size cdr3_aa cdr3_nt
TRBJ1-6 TRBV6-1 TRBD1 - CASSDITGQGLRSPLHF TGTGCCAGCAGTGACATTACGGGACAGGGATTACGCTCACCCCTCCACTTT
TRBJ2-3 TRBV5-4 TRBD2 - CASSSPRGFSTDTQYF TGTGCCAGCAGCTCCCCGCGGGGGTTTAGCACAGATACGCAGTATTTT
TRBJ2-3 TRBV7-2 TRBD2 - CASRRLAGSITDTQYF TGTGCCAGCAGGCGACTAGCGGGGTCTATCACAGATACGCAGTATTTT
TRBJ2-2 TRBV6-2/TRBV6-3 TRBD2 - CASSVTGGPGGELFF TGTGCCAGCAGTGTAACGGGGGGGCCCGGCGGGGAGCTGTTTTTT
TRBJ1-1 TRBV11-3 TRBD1 - CASSLNQGANTEAFF TGTGCCAGCAGCTTAAATCAGGGGGCGAACACTGAAGCTTTCTTT
TRBJ1-2 TRBV11-2 - - CASSQTAIYGYTF TGTGCCAGCAGCCAAACAGCCATCTATGGCTACACCTTC
TRBJ2-3 TRBV4-3 TRBD2 - CASSQVRGSGGAGDTQYF TGCGCCAGCAGCCAAGTTAGGGGTAGCGGGGGGGCCGGGGATACGCAGTATTTT
TRBJ2-3 TRBV27 - - CASSLQADSTDTQYF TGTGCCAGCAGTTTACAGGCAGATAGCACAGATACGCAGTATTTT
TRBJ1-1 TRBV5-1 - - CASSFREGTEAFF TGCGCCAGCAGCTTCAGGGAGGGAACTGAAGCTTTCTTT
TRBJ2-7 TRBV4-3 - - CASSQDAGISYEQYF TGCGCCAGCAGCCAAGACGCGGGGATCTCCTACGAGCAGTACTTC
TRBJ1-4 TRBV5-1 - - CASSLAYRVQEKLFF TGCGCCAGCAGTTTAGCCTACAGGGTGCAGGAAAAACTGTTTTTT
TRBJ1-6 TRBV30 TRBD1 - CAWSRKGAWSPLHF TGTGCCTGGAGTCGGAAGGGGGCTTGGTCACCCCTCCACTTT
TRBJ1-1 TRBV11-3 - few CASIGGSREGLLNTEAFF TGTGCCAGCATTGGCGGGTCTAGGGAGGGTTTACTGAACACTGAAGCTTTCTTT
TRBJ1-4 TRBV28 - - CASSSRPLDHRTENEKLFF TGTGCCAGCAGTTCTCGTCCCTTAGATCACCGTACTGAGAATGAAAAACTGTTTTTT
TRBJ2-3 TRBV11-2 TRBD2 - CASSLRLAGGINTDTQYF TGTGCCAGCAGCTTACGACTAGCGGGGGGGATAAACACAGATACGCAGTATTTT
TRBJ1-2 TRBV5-1 - - CASSLGARGYGYTF TGCGCCAGCAGCTTGGGAGCAAGGGGCTATGGCTACACCTTC
TRBJ1-1 TRBV5-1 - once CASSSLPGSLMNTEAFF TGCGCCAGCAGCTCCCTCCCGGGGTCGCTTATGAACACTGAAGCTTTCTTT
TRBJ1-1 TRBV14 - - CASSQLSQARTEAFF TGTGCCAGCAGCCAATTATCACAGGCGAGAACTGAAGCTTTCTTT
TRBJ2-7 TRBV29-1 TRBD1 once CSVGTGSSYEQYF TGCAGCGTGGGGACAGGCAGCTCCTACGAGCAGTACTTC
TRBJ1-4 TRBV29-1 TRBD1 - CSVSTGGATNEKLFF TGCAGCGTATCTACAGGGGGCGCAACTAATGAAAAACTGTTTTTT
TRBJ1-1 TRBV5-1 - - CASSLLQENTEAFF TGCGCCAGCAGCTTACTACAGGAGAACACTGAAGCTTTCTTT
TRBJ1-2 TRBV30 TRBD1 - CAWMRDSNYGYTF TGTGCCTGGATGAGGGACAGCAACTATGGCTACACCTTC
TRBJ2-2 TRBV5-1 - - CASSPPSRGNTGELFF TGCGCCAGCAGCCCCCCCTCGCGGGGGAACACCGGGGAGCTGTTTTTT
TRBJ2-4 TRBV7-8 TRBD1 - CASSRVGQGRNIQYF TGTGCCAGCAGCCGAGTGGGACAGGGTCGAAACATTCAGTACTTC
TRBJ1-2 TRBV19 TRBD1 - CASSRGQGSAYGYTF TGTGCCAGTAGTAGGGGACAGGGGTCCGCCTATGGCTACACCTTC
TRBJ1-5 TRBV5-1 - few CASSLGSLAGNQPQHF TGCGCCAGCAGCTTGGGATCCCTAGCGGGCAATCAGCCCCAGCATTTT
TRBJ1-3 TRBV16 - - CASSQSLLNAIYF TGTGCCAGCAGCCAATCACTCTTAAACGCCATATATTTT
TRBJ2-7 TRBV3-1/TRBV3-2 - - CASSQASDISYEQYF TGTGCCAGCAGCCAAGCTTCGGACATATCCTACGAGCAGTACTTC
TRBJ1-4 TRBV5-1 - - CASSLTGTQNEKLFF TGCGCCAGCAGCTTGACAGGAACCCAGAATGAAAAACTGTTTTTT
TRBJ1-6 TRBV5-4 - - CAAQLGGPGISSPLHF TGTGCCGCCCAATTGGGGGGGCCGGGAATTTCTTCACCCCTCCACTTT
TRBJ1-1 TRBV4-3 - - CASSQGMRSEAFF TGCGCCAGCAGCCAAGGTATGCGATCCGAAGCTTTCTTT
TRBJ1-2 TRBV13 - - CASRLTGRYGYTF TGTGCCAGCAGACTCACAGGGCGTTACGGCTACACCTTC
TRBJ2-1 TRBV2 - - CASSDREAGEQFF TGTGCCAGCAGTGACAGGGAGGCCGGTGAGCAGTTCTTC
TRBJ1-1 TRBV12-3/TRBV12-4 - few CASSPPPGAEAFF TGTGCCAGCAGCCCTCCCCCAGGGGCTGAAGCTTTCTTT
TRBJ1-5 TRBV11-2 - - CASSVDYGGRQPQHF TGTGCCAGCAGCGTCGATTATGGGGGCAGACAGCCCCAGCATTTT
TRBJ2-3 TRBV19 TRBD1 - CASAIPGQGPDTQYF TGTGCCAGCGCAATACCAGGACAGGGGCCAGATACGCAGTATTTT
TRBJ1-1 TRBV3-1/TRBV3-2 - - CASSQTSGNTEAFF TGTGCCAGCAGCCAAACTTCAGGAAACACTGAAGCTTTCTTT
TRBJ1-6 TRBV7-9 TRBD1 - CASSIGQGESYNSPLHF TGTGCCAGCAGCATCGGACAGGGGGAATCCTATAATTCACCCCTCCACTTT
TRBJ2-7 TRBV6-6 - - CASKERLITSSYEQYF TGTGCCAGCAAAGAAAGACTCATTACAAGCTCCTACGAGCAGTACTTC
TRBJ2-3 TRBV7-9 TRBD2 - CASISGGAADTQYF TGTGCCAGCATCAGCGGGGGGGCAGCAGATACGCAGTATTTT
TRBJ2-1 TRBV9 TRBD2 - CASSPSGEPYNEQFF TGTGCCAGCAGCCCCAGCGGGGAGCCCTACAATGAGCAGTTCTTC
TRBJ1-1 TRBV19 - - CASSPAGVGNTEAFF TGTGCCAGTAGTCCGGCGGGGGTAGGGAACACTGAAGCTTTCTTT
TRBJ1-5 TRBV2 TRBD1 once CASSDNDRGLRPQHF TGTGCCAGCAGTGATAACGACAGGGGCCTCCGGCCCCAGCATTTT
TRBJ1-2 TRBV18 TRBD1 - CASSYDRDYGYTF TGTGCCAGCTCATACGACAGGGACTATGGCTACACCTTC
TRBJ1-1 TRBV6-5 - - CASSRSPSEAFF TGTGCCAGCAGTCGGAGCCCCAGTGAAGCTTTCTTT
TRBJ1-1 TRBV6-6 - - CASKHWNTEAFF TGTGCCAGCAAGCATTGGAACACTGAAGCTTTCTTT
TRBJ2-1 TRBV27 TRBD1 few CASSPYAGDSSYNEQFF TGTGCCAGCAGTCCGTACGCAGGGGACAGCTCCTACAATGAGCAGTTCTTC
TRBJ1-4 TRBV19 - - CASNYRANEKLFF TGTGCCAGTAATTACAGGGCTAATGAAAAACTGTTTTTT
TRBJ2-5 TRBV29-1 TRBD1 - CSATRRPGQVRETQYF TGCAGCGCCACCCGGCGCCCGGGACAGGTCCGAGAGACCCAGTACTTC